This T cell receptor (beta chain) is from a study of blood T cell repertoires in COVID-19. This clone was detected once. Unmatched junction bases numbered 6, after V lost 6 bases and J lost 3 bases. The germline CDR1 and CDR2 sequences are LNHDA and SQIVND (reference sequence). The CDR3 runs 14 residues. Libraries were prepared by immunoSEQ multiplex PCR; TCRdb keeps only in-frame clonotypes and omits some of them. The sample holds about 210,000 clones, around four fifths seen once. The rearrangement uses TRBV19 and TRBJ1-2, with 8 nucleotides matching TRBD1. Source material: peripheral blood. The source of this sequence is a woman aged 50 to 65 with active or convalescent COVID-19. CDR3 protein: CASRTTGGDYGYTF. CDR3 bases: TGTGCCAGTAGAACTACAGGGGGAGACTATGGCTACACCTTC.